The present T cell receptor (beta chain) was sequenced within a study of blood T cell repertoires in COVID-19. Across the whole study: The samples span acute and convalescent COVID-19 from the United States, Italy and Spain.

The table came from immunoSEQ multiplex PCR; TCRdb's copy has only in-frame clones and leaves some out. The data show about 150,000 clones, roughly 72% seen once. This clone has a single count. Germline CDR1 SGHTA, CDR2 FQGNSA. The CDR3 covers 17 residues. V lost 0 bases to trimming and J lost 3 bases, with 16 bases between them. This chain joins TRBV7-2 and TRBJ2-3, with D possibly matching TRBD2 (6 bases). The sequenced sample consisted of peripheral blood. The sequence came from a woman older than 75 with acute or convalescent COVID-19. The CDR3 region is CASSLARLVGATDTQYF. The CDR3, as DNA: TGTGCCAGCAGCTTAGCCCGACTAGTTGGTGCGACAGATACGCAGTATTTT.